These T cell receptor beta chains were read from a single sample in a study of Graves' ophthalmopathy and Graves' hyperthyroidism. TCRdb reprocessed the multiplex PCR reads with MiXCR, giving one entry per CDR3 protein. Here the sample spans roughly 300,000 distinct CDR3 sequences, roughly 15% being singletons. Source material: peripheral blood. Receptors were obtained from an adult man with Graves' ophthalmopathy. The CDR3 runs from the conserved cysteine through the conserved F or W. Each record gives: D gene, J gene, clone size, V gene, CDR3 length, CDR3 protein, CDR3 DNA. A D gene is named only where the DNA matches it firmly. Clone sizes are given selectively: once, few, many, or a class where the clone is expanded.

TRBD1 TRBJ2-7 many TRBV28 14 CASSSTGDWYEQYF TGTGCCAGCAGTTCGACAGGGGATTGGTACGAGCAGTACTTC
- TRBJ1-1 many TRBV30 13 CAWRKQLNTEAFF TGTGCCTGGAGGAAACAGTTGAACACTGAAGCTTTCTTT
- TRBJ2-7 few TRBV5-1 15 CASSLSARSSYEQYF TGCGCCAGCAGCTTGTCGGCTCGGAGCTCCTACGAGCAGTACTTC
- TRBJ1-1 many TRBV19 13 CASSIFENTEAFF TGTGCCAGTAGTATATTCGAGAACACTGAAGCTTTCTTT
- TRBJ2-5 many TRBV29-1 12 CSVETTQETQYF TGCAGCGTTGAGACTACCCAAGAGACCCAGTACTTC
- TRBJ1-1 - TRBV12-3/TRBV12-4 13 CASSRGQYTEAYF TGTGCCAGCAGTCGAGGACAGTACACTGAAGCTTACTTT
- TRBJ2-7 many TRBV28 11 CASTFRGEQYF TGTGCCAGCACCTTTCGCGGGGAGCAGTACTTC
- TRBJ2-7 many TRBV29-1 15 CSVEEQGGFSYEQYF TGCAGCGTTGAAGAACAAGGAGGGTTTTCCTACGAGCAGTACTTC
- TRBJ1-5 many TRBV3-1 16 CASSQGPQGGRQPQHF TGTGCCAGCAGCCAAGGACCACAGGGAGGAAGGCAGCCCCAGCATTTT
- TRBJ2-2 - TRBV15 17 CATSSGGYGRDTGELFF TGTGCCACCAGTTCAGGGGGGTACGGACGGGACACCGGGGAGCTGTTTTTT
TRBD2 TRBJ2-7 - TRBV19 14 CASSMLGLADEQYF TGTGCCAGTAGTATGCTGGGACTAGCGGACGAGCAGTACTTC
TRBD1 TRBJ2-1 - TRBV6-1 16 CASSVRAVTGIDEQFF TGTGCCAGCAGTGTTAGGGCCGTGACAGGGATCGACGAGCAGTTCTTC
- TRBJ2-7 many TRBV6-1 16 CASSEAFPTGLYEQYF TGTGCCAGCAGTGAAGCGTTCCCTACCGGACTCTACGAGCAGTACTTC
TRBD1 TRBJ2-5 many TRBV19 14 CASSRDRDGETQYF TGTGCCAGTAGTAGAGACAGGGATGGAGAGACCCAGTACTTC
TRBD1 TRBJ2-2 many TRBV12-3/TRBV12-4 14 CASRDRSNTGELFF TGTGCCAGCCGGGACAGGTCGAACACCGGGGAGCTGTTTTTT
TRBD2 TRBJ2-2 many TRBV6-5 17 CASSYSGAGGPTGELFF TGTGCCAGCAGTTACTCGGGCGCGGGGGGTCCTACCGGGGAGCTGTTTTTT
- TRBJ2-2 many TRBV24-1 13 CATSRTHTGELFF TGTGCCACCAGCAGGACCCACACCGGGGAGCTGTTTTTT
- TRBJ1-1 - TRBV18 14 CASSSRRDGTEAFF TGTGCCAGCTCATCACGGCGGGACGGCACTGAAGCTTTCTTT
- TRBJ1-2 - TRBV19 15 CASSIARTTNYGYTF TGTGCCAGTAGTATAGCCAGGACAACTAACTATGGCTACACCTTC
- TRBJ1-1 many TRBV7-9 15 CASSLASYMNTEAFF TGTGCCAGCAGCTTAGCGTCCTACATGAACACTGAAGCTTTCTTT
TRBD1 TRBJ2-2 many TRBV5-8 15 CASSSDRARTGELFF TGTGCCAGCAGCTCGGACAGGGCGCGCACCGGGGAGCTGTTTTTT
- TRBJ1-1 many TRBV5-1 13 CASRTGPNTEAFF TGCGCCAGCAGAACAGGGCCGAACACTGAAGCTTTCTTT
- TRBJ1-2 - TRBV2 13 CASSEWQYPLTTF TGTGCCAGCAGTGAGTGGCAGTACCCCCTCACCACCTTC
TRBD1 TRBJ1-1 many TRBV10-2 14 CASSVEGAVTEAFF TGCGCCAGCAGTGTTGAGGGGGCGGTCACTGAAGCTTTCTTT
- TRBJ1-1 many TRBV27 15 CASSAHAGMNTEAFF TGTGCCAGCAGTGCCCACGCGGGTATGAACACTGAAGCTTTCTTT
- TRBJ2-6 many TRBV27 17 CASSLSSTDSGANVLTF TGTGCCAGCAGTTTATCATCGACAGACTCTGGGGCCAACGTCCTGACTTTC
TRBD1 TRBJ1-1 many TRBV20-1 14 CSARNRGVGTEAFF TGCAGTGCTAGGAACAGGGGGGTAGGGACTGAAGCTTTCTTT
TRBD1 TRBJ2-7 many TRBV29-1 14 CSVEDLDRGREQYF TGCAGCGTTGAAGACCTCGACAGGGGGCGCGAGCAGTACTTC
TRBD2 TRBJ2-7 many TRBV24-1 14 CATRWRLAAYEQYF TGTGCCACCAGATGGAGACTAGCAGCCTACGAGCAGTACTTC
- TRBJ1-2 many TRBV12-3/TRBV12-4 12 CASSPQGVGYTF TGTGCCAGCAGTCCCCAGGGCGTTGGCTACACCTTC
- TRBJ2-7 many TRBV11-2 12 CASSFRVYEQYF TGTGCCAGCAGCTTTAGGGTCTACGAGCAGTACTTC
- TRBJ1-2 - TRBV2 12 CASIEEGDGYNF TGTGCCAGCATTGAAGAGGGTGATGGCTACAACTTC
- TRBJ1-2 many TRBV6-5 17 CASSYSVWGNSNYGYTF TGTGCCAGCAGTTACTCGGTGTGGGGTAATTCGAACTATGGCTACACCTTC
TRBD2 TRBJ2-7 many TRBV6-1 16 CASRPGTSGRFYEQYF TGTGCCAGCAGGCCCGGGACTAGCGGGAGATTCTACGAGCAGTACTTC
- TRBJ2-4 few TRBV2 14 CASSARVAKNIQYF TGTGCCAGCAGTGCAAGGGTTGCCAAAAACATTCAGTACTTC
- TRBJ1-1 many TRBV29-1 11 CSVQGNTEAFF TGCAGCGTTCAGGGGAACACTGAAGCTTTCTTT
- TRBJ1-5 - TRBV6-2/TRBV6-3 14 CASSEEGVVQPQLF TGTGCCAGCAGTGAGGAGGGGGTTGTGCAGCCCCAGCTTTTT
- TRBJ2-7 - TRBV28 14 CASSFSDRVSEQYF TGTGCCAGCAGTTTTTCGGACAGAGTTTCCGAGCAGTACTTC
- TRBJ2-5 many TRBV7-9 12 CASSLAAAIKYF TGTGCCAGCAGCTTAGCTGCAGCGATAAAGTACTTC
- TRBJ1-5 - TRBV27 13 CASRAGVRQPQHF TGTGCCAGCAGGGCAGGGGTAAGGCAGCCCCAGCATTTT
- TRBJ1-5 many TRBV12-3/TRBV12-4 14 CASSVQGRNQPQRF TGTGCCAGCAGTGTTCAGGGCCGGAATCAGCCCCAGCGTTTT
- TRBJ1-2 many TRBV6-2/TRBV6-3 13 CASSYRSAYGYTF TGTGCCAGCAGTTATCGGTCGGCCTATGGCTACACCTTC
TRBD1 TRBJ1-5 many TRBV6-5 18 CASRSYGTGRILARPQHF TGTGCCAGCAGGAGCTATGGGACAGGGCGGATTTTGGCGCGGCCCCAGCATTTT
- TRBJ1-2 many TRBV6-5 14 CASSRGGVSYGYTF TGTGCCAGCAGCCGGGGGGGGGTCAGCTATGGCTACACCTTC
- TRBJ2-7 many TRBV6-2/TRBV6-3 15 CASSLREGPLGEQYF TGTGCCAGCAGCCTCCGAGAGGGCCCCCTGGGGGAGCAGTACTTC
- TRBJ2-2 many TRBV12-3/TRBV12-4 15 CASSFFLGETGELFF TGTGCCAGCAGTTTTTTTCTGGGGGAGACCGGGGAGCTGTTTTTT
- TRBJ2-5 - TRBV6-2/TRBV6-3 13 CASIPARGEAQYF TGTGCCAGCATCCCCGCCAGGGGAGAGGCCCAGTACTTC
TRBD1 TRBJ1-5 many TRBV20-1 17 CSAGGQAPAYSNQPQHF TGCAGTGCTGGAGGACAGGCCCCCGCATATAGCAATCAGCCCCAGCATTTT
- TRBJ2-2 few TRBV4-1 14 CASSQESGIGELFF TGCGCCAGCAGCCAAGAGTCCGGCATCGGGGAGCTGTTTTTT
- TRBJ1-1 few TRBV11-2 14 CASRLGYMNTEAFF TGTGCCAGCAGGCTCGGATACATGAACACTGAAGCTTTCTTT